The 5 T cell receptor beta chains below come from one sample, sequenced in a study of OX40 agonist ivuxolimab in advanced cancers. The repertoire was sequenced with immunoSEQ multiplex PCR; TCRdb's copy has only in-frame clones and lacks some. The top ten clones hold around 1.9% of a sample with roughly 46,000 clones, 82% of them seen once. The sample here was CD4+ or CD8+ T cells sorted from blood, taken in a trial of the OX40 agonist ivuxolimab. Receptors were obtained from an adult with an advanced solid tumor such as melanoma, head and neck, liver or kidney cancer.

CDR3 amino acids: CASSTGAGKNQPQHF. For the CDR3, the DNA is TGTGCCAGTAGTACAGGGGCTGGGAAGAATCAGCCCCAGCATTTT. V is TRBV19 and J is TRBJ1-5; possibly TRBD1 for D (6 bases). V lost 4 bases and J lost 4, with 14 bases in between. The CDR3 contains 15 residues. From germline, CDR1 is LNHDA and CDR2 SQIVND (reference sequence).

The chain combines TRBV5-4 with TRBJ2-1; TRBD2 agrees at 9 bases. V lost 4 bases to trimming and J lost 3 bases; unmatched junction nucleotides: 5. Germline CDR1 SGHNT, CDR2 YYREEE (reference sequence). The CDR3 totals 15 residues. The CDR3 sequence: CASSATAGGYNEQFF. As DNA, the CDR3 is TGTGCCAGCAGCGCGACAGCGGGGGGCTACAATGAGCAGTTCTTC.

This chain links TRBV19 with TRBJ1-1, with 9 positions matching TRBD1. Germline CDR1 LNHDA, CDR2 SQIVND (reference sequence). Losses at the gene ends were 7 bases for V and 1 base for J; bases not matched to a gene: 7. The CDR3 spans 15 residues. The CDR3 DNA reads TGTGCCAGTAAATCAGGACAGGGGACGAACACTGAAGCTTTCTTT. This encodes CASKSGQGTNTEAFF.

This clone appeared a single time. V usage is TRBV4-1 and J usage is TRBJ1-2; maybe TRBD1 (5 bases). From germline, CDR1 is MGHRA and CDR2 YSYEKL. The CDR3 has 16 amino acids. V lost 0 bases to trimming and J lost 5 bases, with 16 bases between them. The chain's CDR3 is CASSQDEGRGDYGYTF. As DNA, the CDR3 is TGCGCCAGCAGCCAAGATGAGGGCAGAGGGGATTATGGCTACACCTTC.

The chain couples TRBV7-3 to TRBJ2-2; no definite D call. V dropped 5 bases and J dropped 7 bases, with 8 bases sitting between them. Germline assignment: CDR1 SGHTA and CDR2 FQGTGA. The CDR3 runs to 12 residues. The CDR3 is CASSPSYGELFF. In DNA, the CDR3 is TGTGCCAGCAGCCCTTCTTACGGGGAGCTGTTTTTT.